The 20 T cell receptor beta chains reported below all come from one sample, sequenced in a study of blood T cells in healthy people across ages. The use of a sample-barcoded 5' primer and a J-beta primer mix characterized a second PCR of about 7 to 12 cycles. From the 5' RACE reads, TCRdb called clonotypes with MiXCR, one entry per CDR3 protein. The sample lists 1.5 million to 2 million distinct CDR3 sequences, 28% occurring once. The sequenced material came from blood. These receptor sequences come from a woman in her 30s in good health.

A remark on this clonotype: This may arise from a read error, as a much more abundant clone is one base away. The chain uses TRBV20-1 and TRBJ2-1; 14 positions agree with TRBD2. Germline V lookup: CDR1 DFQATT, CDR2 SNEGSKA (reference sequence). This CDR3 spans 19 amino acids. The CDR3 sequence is CSVRAPLTSGRAFENEQFF. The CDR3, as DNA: TGCAGTGTTAGAGCCCCTTTGACTAGCGGGAGGGCCTTCGAGAATGAGCAGTTCTTC.

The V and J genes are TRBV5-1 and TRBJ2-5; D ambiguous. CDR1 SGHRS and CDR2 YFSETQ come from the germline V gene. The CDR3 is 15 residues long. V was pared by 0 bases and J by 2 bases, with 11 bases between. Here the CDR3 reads CASSLVGRLQETQYF. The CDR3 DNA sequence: TGCGCCAGCAGCTTGGTCGGACGATTACAAGAGACCCAGTACTTC.

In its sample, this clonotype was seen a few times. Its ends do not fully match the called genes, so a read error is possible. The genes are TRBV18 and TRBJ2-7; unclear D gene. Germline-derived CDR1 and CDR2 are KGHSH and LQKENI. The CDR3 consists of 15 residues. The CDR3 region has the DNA TGTGCCAGCTCACCATATGAGGCGGTCTCCTCCGAGCAGTACTTC. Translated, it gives CASSPYEAVSSEQYF.

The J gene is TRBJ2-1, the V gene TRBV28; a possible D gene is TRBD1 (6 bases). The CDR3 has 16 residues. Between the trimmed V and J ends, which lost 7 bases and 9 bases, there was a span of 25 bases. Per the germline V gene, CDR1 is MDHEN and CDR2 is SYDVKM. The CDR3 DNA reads TGTGCCAGCACCTCGACAGGAGAGTCCCCGGTGGGTGAGCAGTTCTTC. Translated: CASTSTGESPVGEQFF.

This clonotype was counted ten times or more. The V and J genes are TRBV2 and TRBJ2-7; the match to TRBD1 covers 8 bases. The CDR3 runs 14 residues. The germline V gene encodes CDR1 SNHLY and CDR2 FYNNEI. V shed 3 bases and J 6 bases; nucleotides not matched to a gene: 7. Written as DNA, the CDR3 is TGTGCCAGCAGTGATCCAGGGGGCTTTGTCGAGCAGTACTTC. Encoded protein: CASSDPGGFVEQYF.

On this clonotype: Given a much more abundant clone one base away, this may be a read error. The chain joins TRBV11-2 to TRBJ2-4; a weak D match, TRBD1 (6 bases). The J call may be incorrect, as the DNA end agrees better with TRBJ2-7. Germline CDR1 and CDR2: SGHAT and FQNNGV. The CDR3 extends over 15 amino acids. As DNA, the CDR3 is TGTGCCGGCAGCTCGATTTTGGCAGGGGCCGCCGAGCAGTACTTC. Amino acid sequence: CAGSSILAGAAEQYF.

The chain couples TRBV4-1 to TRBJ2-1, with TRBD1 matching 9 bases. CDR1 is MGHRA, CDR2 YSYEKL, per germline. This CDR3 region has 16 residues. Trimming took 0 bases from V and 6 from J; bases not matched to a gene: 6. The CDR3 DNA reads TGCGCCAGCAGCCAAGATCCGGGACAGGGATTCAATGAGCAGTTCTTC. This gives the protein CASSQDPGQGFNEQFF.

CDR3 sequence (DNA): TGCAGTGCCCCACCCAGGAGGGGCCTGAACACTGAAGCTTTCTTT. Its translation is CSAPPRRGLNTEAFF. The rearrangement uses TRBV20-1 and TRBJ1-1; tentative D call: TRBD1 (5 bases). Germline CDR1 reads DFQATT; CDR2 reads SNEGSKA (reference sequence). This CDR3 region has 15 residues. The germline V and J ends were trimmed by 6 bases and 0 bases, with 17 bases remaining between them.

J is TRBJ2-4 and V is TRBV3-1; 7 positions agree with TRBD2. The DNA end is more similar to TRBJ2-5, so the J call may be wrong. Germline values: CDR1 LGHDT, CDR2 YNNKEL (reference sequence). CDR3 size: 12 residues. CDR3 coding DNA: TGTGCCAGCCTTGGACTAGAGGAGACCCAGTACTTC. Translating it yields CASLGLEETQYF.

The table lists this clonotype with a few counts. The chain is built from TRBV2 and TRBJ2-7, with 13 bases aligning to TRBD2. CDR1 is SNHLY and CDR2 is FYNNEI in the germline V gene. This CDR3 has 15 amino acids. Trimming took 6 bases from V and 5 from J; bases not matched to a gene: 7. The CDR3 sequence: CASRGRLAGGHEQYF. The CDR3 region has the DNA TGTGCCAGCAGGGGCCGACTAGCGGGAGGTCACGAGCAGTACTTC.

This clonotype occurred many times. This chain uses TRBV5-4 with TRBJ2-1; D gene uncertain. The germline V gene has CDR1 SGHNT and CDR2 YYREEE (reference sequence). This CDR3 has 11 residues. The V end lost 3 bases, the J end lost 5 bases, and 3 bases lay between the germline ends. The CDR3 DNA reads TGTGCCAGCAGCTCAGACAATGAGCAGTTCTTC. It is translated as CASSSDNEQFF.

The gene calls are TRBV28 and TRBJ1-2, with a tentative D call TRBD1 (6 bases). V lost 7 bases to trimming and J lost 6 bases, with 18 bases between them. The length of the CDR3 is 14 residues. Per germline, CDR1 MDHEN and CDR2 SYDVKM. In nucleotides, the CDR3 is TGTGCCAGCACCTTTGGGGGGGGGGCGCATGGCTACACCTTC. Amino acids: CASTFGGGAHGYTF.

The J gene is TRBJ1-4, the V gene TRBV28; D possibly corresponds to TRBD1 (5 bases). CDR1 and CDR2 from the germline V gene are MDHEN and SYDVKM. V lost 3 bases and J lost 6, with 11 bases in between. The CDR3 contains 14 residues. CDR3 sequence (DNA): TGTGCCAGCAGTTTGTTGGGGGAATATGAAAAACTGTTTTTT. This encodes CASSLLGEYEKLFF.

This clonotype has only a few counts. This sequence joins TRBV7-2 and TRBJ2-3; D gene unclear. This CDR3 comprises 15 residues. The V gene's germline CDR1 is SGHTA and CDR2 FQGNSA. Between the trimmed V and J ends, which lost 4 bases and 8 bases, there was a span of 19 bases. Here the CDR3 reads CASSSNTRGRSTQYF. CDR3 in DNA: TGTGCCAGCAGCTCTAACACCCGCGGAAGATCTACGCAGTATTTT.

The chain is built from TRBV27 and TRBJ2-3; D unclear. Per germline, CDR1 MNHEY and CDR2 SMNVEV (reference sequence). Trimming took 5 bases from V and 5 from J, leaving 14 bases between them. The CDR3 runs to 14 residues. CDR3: CASSRVGVIDTQYF. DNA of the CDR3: TGTGCCAGCAGTCGGGTTGGGGTCATAGATACGCAGTATTTT.

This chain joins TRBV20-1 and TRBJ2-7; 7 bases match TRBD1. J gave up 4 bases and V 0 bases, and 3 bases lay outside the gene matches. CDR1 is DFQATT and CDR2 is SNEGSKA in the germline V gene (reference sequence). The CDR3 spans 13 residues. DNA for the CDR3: TGCAGTGCTAGAGAAGGGGGCGAGTACGAGCAGTACTTC. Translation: CSAREGGEYEQYF.

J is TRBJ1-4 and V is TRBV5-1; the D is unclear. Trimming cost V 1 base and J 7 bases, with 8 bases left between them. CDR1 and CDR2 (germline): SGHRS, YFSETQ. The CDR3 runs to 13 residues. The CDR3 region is CASSLNNREKLFF. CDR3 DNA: TGCGCCAGCAGCTTGAATAACCGTGAAAAACTGTTTTTT.

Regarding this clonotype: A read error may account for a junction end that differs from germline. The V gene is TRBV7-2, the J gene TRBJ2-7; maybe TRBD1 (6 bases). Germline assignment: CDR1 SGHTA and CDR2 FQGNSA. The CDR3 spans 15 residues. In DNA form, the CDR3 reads TGTGCCGGCAGCTTAAGGCAGGGGAGCTCCTACGAGCAGTACTTC. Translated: CAGSLRQGSSYEQYF. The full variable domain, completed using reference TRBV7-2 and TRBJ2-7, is GAGVSQSPSNKVTEKGKDVELRCDPISGHTALYWYRQSLGQGLEFLIYFQGNSAPDKSGLPSDRFSAERTGGSVSTLTIQRTQQEDSAVYLCAGSLRQGSSYEQYFGPGTRLTVT.

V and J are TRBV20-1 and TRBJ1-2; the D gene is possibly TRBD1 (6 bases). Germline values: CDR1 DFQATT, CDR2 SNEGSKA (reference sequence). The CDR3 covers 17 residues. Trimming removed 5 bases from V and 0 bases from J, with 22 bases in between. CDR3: CSARNNRALPSNYGYTF. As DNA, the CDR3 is TGCAGTGCTCGAAATAACAGGGCCCTCCCCTCTAACTATGGCTACACCTTC.

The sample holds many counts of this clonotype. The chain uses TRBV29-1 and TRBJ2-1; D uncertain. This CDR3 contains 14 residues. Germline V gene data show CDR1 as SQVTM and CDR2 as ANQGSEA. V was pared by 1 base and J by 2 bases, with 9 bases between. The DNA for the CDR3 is TGCAGCGTTGAAGGGGTCCTAGCCTACAATGAGCAGTTCTTC. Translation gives CSVEGVLAYNEQFF.